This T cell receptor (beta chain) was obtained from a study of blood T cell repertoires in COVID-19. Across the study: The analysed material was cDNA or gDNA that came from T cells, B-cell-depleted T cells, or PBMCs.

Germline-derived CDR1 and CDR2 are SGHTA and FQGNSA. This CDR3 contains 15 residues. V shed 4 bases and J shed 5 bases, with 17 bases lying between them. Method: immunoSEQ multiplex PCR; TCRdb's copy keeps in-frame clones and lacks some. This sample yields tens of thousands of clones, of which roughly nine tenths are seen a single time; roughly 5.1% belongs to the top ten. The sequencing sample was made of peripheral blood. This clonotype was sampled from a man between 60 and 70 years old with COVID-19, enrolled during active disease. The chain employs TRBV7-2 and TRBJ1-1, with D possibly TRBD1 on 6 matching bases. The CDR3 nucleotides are TGTGCCAGCAGCTCCCGGGGGCGGGGGGCAACTGAAGCTTTCTTT. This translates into CASSSRGRGATEAFF.